These T cell receptor beta chains were read from a single sample in a study of PD-L1 blockade in urothelial cancer. TCRdb's copy holds only in-frame clones and misses some; the assay was immunoSEQ multiplex PCR. The sample holds more than 55,000 clones, around 83% seen once. The specimen comprised PBMCs, sampled around atezolizumab (anti-PD-L1) treatment. Source of these receptors: a man aged 50-60 years with urothelial cancer. Both conserved end residues are part of each CDR3. Fields, in order: J gene, clone size, V gene, D gene, CDR3 protein, CDR3 DNA. D genes are given only for firm matches. Clone size is not always given. Where it is, it says once, few, many or a class for expanded clones.

TRBJ2-2	NA	TRBV7-2	TRBD1	CASRQTRDRDTGELFF	TGTGCCAGCAGGCAGACGAGGGACAGAGACACCGGGGAGCTGTTTTTT
TRBJ2-3	NA	TRBV27	NA	CASRGAMGDTQYF	TGTGCCAGCAGGGGGGCTATGGGAGACACGCAGTATTTT
TRBJ1-2	NA	TRBV6-5	NA	CASKEGGGGHTF	TGTGCCAGCAAAGAAGGGGGGGGCGGCCACACCTTC
TRBJ2-7	once	TRBV2	NA	CASSERLIPSYEQYF	TGTGCCAGCAGTGAGAGACTGATACCTTCCTACGAGCAGTACTTC
TRBJ2-5	NA	TRBV5-1	NA	CASSLGRGRETQYF	TGCGCCAGCAGCTTGGGCAGGGGCCGAGAGACCCAGTACTTC
TRBJ2-2	NA	TRBV6-4	TRBD2	CASSDGRGTGELFF	TGTGCCAGCAGTGACGGGAGGGGCACCGGGGAGCTGTTTTTT
TRBJ2-7	NA	TRBV30	NA	CAWRVTLGSYEQYF	TGTGCCTGGAGGGTGACATTAGGCTCCTACGAGCAGTACTTC
TRBJ1-4	NA	TRBV6-5	NA	CASSRGLGKLFF	TGTGCCAGCAGCCGGGGACTCGGAAAACTGTTTTTT
TRBJ1-2	NA	TRBV19	NA	CASSIGGADYGYTF	TGTGCCAGTAGTATTGGGGGCGCGGACTATGGCTACACCTTC
TRBJ1-6	NA	TRBV7-8	NA	CASSKGRDPGVNSPLHF	TGTGCCAGCAGCAAAGGCAGGGACCCGGGGGTTAATTCACCCCTCCACTTT
TRBJ2-3	NA	TRBV30	TRBD2	CAWSVGLLLAGGRTDTQYF	TGTGCCTGGAGTGTCGGGTTGTTACTAGCGGGAGGGCGCACAGATACGCAGTATTTT
TRBJ2-3	NA	TRBV6-5	NA	CASKKGLNTDTQYF	TGTGCCAGCAAAAAAGGACTTAACACAGATACGCAGTATTTT
TRBJ2-7	NA	TRBV18	NA	CASSGGQDYEQYF	TGTGCCAGCTCAGGGGGACAAGACTACGAGCAGTACTTC
TRBJ1-1	NA	TRBV5-1	NA	CASSWAPGTEAFF	TGCGCCAGCAGCTGGGCTCCAGGGACTGAAGCTTTCTTT
TRBJ1-2	NA	TRBV2	NA	CASRADSGYTF	TGTGCCAGCAGGGCCGACAGCGGCTACACCTTC
TRBJ1-6	NA	TRBV18	NA	CASSRSAVGDSPLHF	TGTGCCAGCTCACGGTCGGCAGTAGGAGATTCACCCCTCCACTTT
TRBJ1-2	NA	TRBV28	NA	CASTRRPPNYGYTF	TGTGCCAGCACCCGGCGGCCGCCGAACTATGGCTACACCTTC
TRBJ2-3	NA	TRBV4-2	TRBD2	CASSQEGGAGSTDTQYF	TGTGCCAGCAGCCAAGAGGGCGGAGCGGGAAGCACAGATACGCAGTATTTT
TRBJ2-7	few	TRBV7-9	NA	CASSQGYYEQYF	TGTGCCAGCAGCCAGGGTTACTACGAGCAGTACTTC
TRBJ2-7	NA	TRBV29-1	TRBD1	CSARQQGAYEQYF	TGCAGCGCCAGACAGCAGGGGGCATACGAGCAGTACTTC
TRBJ2-3	NA	TRBV18	TRBD2	CASSRLAGDTQYF	TGTGCCAGCAGCAGACTAGCTGGAGATACGCAGTATTTT
TRBJ2-7	NA	TRBV30	TRBD2	CAWTHPGLAGAHEQYF	TGTGCCTGGACACATCCGGGACTAGCGGGAGCCCACGAGCAGTACTTC
TRBJ2-3	NA	TRBV4-2	NA	CASSQELAESTDTQYF	TGTGCCAGCAGCCAAGAACTAGCCGAAAGCACAGATACGCAGTATTTT
TRBJ2-7	NA	TRBV5-1	TRBD1	CASSAGTGGYEQYF	TGCGCCAGCAGCGCCGGGACAGGGGGTTACGAGCAGTACTTC
TRBJ2-1	once	TRBV6-1	TRBD2	CASTGGLGNYNEQFF	TGTGCCAGCACCGGCGGACTAGGGAATTACAATGAGCAGTTCTTC
TRBJ2-5	NA	TRBV2	TRBD2	CAGKAGVRTQYF	TGTGCCGGGAAAGCGGGAGTACGGACCCAGTACTTC
TRBJ2-1	NA	TRBV4-2	TRBD2	CASSQDTGLDHLEQFF	TGTGCCAGCAGCCAAGATACAGGACTAGACCACTTGGAGCAGTTCTTC
TRBJ1-4	few	TRBV6-5	NA	CAALGRQGGEKLFF	TGTGCCGCTCTGGGCCGGCAGGGAGGGGAAAAACTGTTTTTT
TRBJ2-5	NA	TRBV5-8	TRBD2	CASSQGLAGVETQYF	TGTGCCAGCAGCCAGGGACTAGCGGGAGTAGAGACCCAGTACTTC
TRBJ2-7	NA	TRBV28	TRBD2	CASSLAGAIYEQYF	TGTGCCAGCAGCCTAGCGGGAGCGATCTACGAGCAGTACTTC
TRBJ1-5	NA	TRBV18	NA	CASFKPQHF	TGTGCCAGCTTCAAACCCCAGCATTTT
TRBJ2-7	NA	TRBV19	NA	CASRDSGEQYF	TGTGCCAGTAGAGATTCAGGCGAGCAGTACTTC
TRBJ2-3	NA	TRBV5-1	NA	CASSLFWGRVDTQYF	TGCGCCAGCAGCTTGTTCTGGGGGCGCGTAGATACGCAGTATTTT
TRBJ2-1	NA	TRBV7-2	NA	CASSQTGPNNEQFF	TGTGCCAGCAGTCAGACAGGACCGAACAATGAGCAGTTCTTC
TRBJ2-1	NA	TRBV30	TRBD2	CAWSPSWLLAATNEQFF	TGTGCCTGGAGTCCCTCTTGGTTACTAGCGGCAACTAATGAGCAGTTCTTC
TRBJ2-7	once	TRBV11-3	NA	CASSAAEPYEQYF	TGTGCCAGCAGCGCGGCGGAACCCTACGAGCAGTACTTC
TRBJ2-7	NA	TRBV4-2	TRBD2	CASSPTSGRSSYEQYF	TGTGCCAGCAGCCCGACTAGCGGTAGGAGCTCCTACGAGCAGTACTTC
TRBJ2-2	NA	TRBV6-1	TRBD2	CASRIAGVTGELFF	TGTGCCAGCAGGATAGCGGGAGTTACCGGGGAGCTGTTTTTT
TRBJ2-5	NA	TRBV9	NA	CASSVGIGVSQETQYF	TGTGCCAGCAGCGTCGGGATCGGTGTGTCCCAAGAGACCCAGTACTTC
TRBJ2-1	NA	TRBV29-1	NA	CSVERLGRNEQFF	TGCAGCGTTGAAAGGCTAGGGAGGAATGAGCAGTTCTTC
TRBJ2-7	NA	TRBV6-5	TRBD2	CASSLTSATAYEQYF	TGTGCCAGCAGTTTGACTAGCGCGACCGCCTACGAGCAGTACTTC
TRBJ1-1	NA	TRBV28	TRBD1	CASSKTGRYTEAFF	TGTGCCAGCTCCAAGACAGGGCGGTACACTGAAGCTTTCTTT